The entry below describes one TCR beta chain. Clones were sequenced by immunoSEQ multiplex PCR, and TCRdb holds only the in-frame ones, with some missing. The table includes tens of thousands of clones, roughly four fifths detected once. This sample is drawn from a study of OX40 agonist ivuxolimab in advanced cancers. Study at large: Ivuxolimab is an agonistic anti-OX40 (CD134) antibody, and patients were treated with it.

Germline CDR1 MNHNS, CDR2 SASEGT. The length of the CDR3 is 16 residues. With 2 bases clipped from V and 6 bases from J, the junction kept 8 bases outside the gene matches. The sequenced sample was CD4+ or CD8+ T cells sorted from blood, obtained in a trial of the OX40 agonist ivuxolimab. J is TRBJ1-5 and V is TRBV6-1, with 9 bases lining up with TRBD1. This clonotype originated in an adult with an advanced solid tumor such as melanoma, head and neck, liver or kidney cancer. DNA for the CDR3: TGTGCCAGCAGTGAAATTTGGGACAGGGAACCTCAGCCCCAGCATTTT. Protein sequence: CASSEIWDREPQPQHF.